These 21 T cell receptor beta chains were sequenced from one sample in a study of T-cell reconstitution after alpha-beta-depleted transplantation in children. Unique molecular identifiers were incorporated into the prepared TCRbeta library. TCRdb re-called the PCR reads with MiXCR, one entry per CDR3 protein. The repertoire holds some 830,000 distinct CDR3 sequences, approximately 15% seen once, with approximately 4.5% in the top ten. The sequencing here drew on PBMCs, mostly from graft donor cells, taken 360 days after TCRalphabeta/CD19-depleted stem cell transplant. The receptors shown here come from a male patient younger than 18 who had a stem cell transplant for acute lymphoblastic leukemia, so the T cells may come from the graft donor.

This clonotype was seen more than once but under ten times. The genes are TRBV6-4 and TRBJ1-1; D is perhaps TRBD1 (5 bases). V was trimmed by 8 bases and J by 5 bases, leaving 15 bases between them. CDR3 size: 13 residues. Germline V gives CDR1 MRHNA, CDR2 SNTAGT. The CDR3 region has the DNA TGTGCCAGCTCTCCCTCCCGGGGGACTGAAGCTTTCTTT. Translation: CASSPSRGTEAFF.

The sample holds many counts of this clonotype. The V call is TRBV10-3, the J call TRBJ2-3; 9 bases align to TRBD1. V gave up 3 bases and J gave up 4 bases; unmatched junction bases: 5. This CDR3 contains 15 residues. Germline values: CDR1 ENHRY, CDR2 SYGVKD. The CDR3: CAISDRQGDADTQYF. The CDR3 nucleotides are TGTGCCATCAGTGACCGACAGGGGGACGCAGATACGCAGTATTTT.

This chain links TRBV20-1 with TRBJ2-2; D gene uncertain. V lost 0 bases, J lost 7 bases, and 12 bases lay in between. Germline V lookup: CDR1 DFQATT, CDR2 SNEGSKA (reference sequence). The CDR3 totals 14 residues. CDR3 in DNA: TGCAGTGCTAGAGATTGGGTCCGCGGCGGGGAGCTGTTTTTT. This gives the protein CSARDWVRGGELFF.

This clonotype has a handful of counts. This chain connects TRBV12-5 to TRBJ2-5; perhaps TRBD1 as D (6 bases). Per germline, CDR1 LGHNT and CDR2 FRNRAP. This CDR3 comprises 15 residues. Trimming pared 1 base from V and 4 bases from J, leaving 13 bases between. The CDR3 region is CASGLDISGVETQYF. The DNA of the CDR3 is TGTGCTAGTGGTTTGGATATCTCAGGGGTAGAGACCCAGTACTTC.

The gene calls are TRBV20-1 and TRBJ2-3; 9 bases map to TRBD2. J lost 2 bases, V lost 6 bases, and 6 bases had no gene match. In germline, CDR1 is DFQATT, CDR2 SNEGSKA (reference sequence). The CDR3 runs to 14 residues. CDR3 residues: CSAAGGPNTDTQYF. The CDR3 coding sequence is TGCAGTGCCGCGGGAGGGCCTAACACAGATACGCAGTATTTT.

This clonotype was recorded at least ten times. The chain has TRBV29-1 and TRBJ1-2; 10 bases are a match to TRBD1. The J segment lost 6 bases and the V segment lost 4 bases, leaving 8 bases of the junction unmatched. From germline, CDR1 is SQVTM and CDR2 ANQGSEA. There are 14 residues in the CDR3. DNA for the CDR3: TGCAGCGTTGGAACCGGGACAGGGGCCCATGGCTACACCTTC. Translated: CSVGTGTGAHGYTF.

A few counts support this clonotype. V gene TRBV29-1 combines with J gene TRBJ2-3; no clear D. The CDR3 consists of 13 residues. The V and J ends lost 5 bases and 7 bases respectively, with 16 bases between them. In germline, CDR1 is SQVTM, CDR2 ANQGSEA. The CDR3 loop reads CSVFSSESNTQYF. The CDR3 DNA sequence: TGCAGCGTTTTTTCGTCGGAGTCTAATACGCAGTATTTT.

The rearrangement joins TRBV5-6 to TRBJ2-5, with 9 bases fitting TRBD2. Germline loops: CDR1 SGHDT, CDR2 YYEEEE. Trimming took 4 bases from V and 2 from J; bases not matched to a gene: 15. CDR3 length: 18 amino acids. The CDR3 DNA is TGTGCCAGCAGCCGGAGGGGGCTAGCGGGACAATCTCAAGAGACCCAGTACTTC. Its translation is CASSRRGLAGQSQETQYF.

This clonotype was found a few times. V is TRBV6-1 and J is TRBJ2-3, with TRBD2 matching over 10 bases. CDR1 and CDR2 from the germline V gene are MNHNS and SASEGT. V gave up 10 bases and J gave up 0 bases; unmatched junction bases: 4. This CDR3 region has 14 residues. CDR3 sequence: CATKTSGSTDTQYF. DNA for the CDR3: TGTGCCACCAAGACTAGCGGGAGCACAGATACGCAGTATTTT.

This clonotype was detected only a few times. CDR3 coding DNA: TGCAGTGCTAGAGGACCGGGTTCTCTCCACTTT. Translating gives CSARGPGSLHF. The rearrangement links TRBV20-1 to TRBJ1-6; unclear D gene. Trimming took 1 base from V and 16 from J, leaving 11 bases between them. CDR3 size: 11 residues. The V gene's germline CDR1 is DFQATT and CDR2 SNEGSKA (reference sequence).

This clonotype was detected many times. The V and J genes are TRBV9 and TRBJ2-1; 8 bases line up with TRBD2. The germline CDR1 and CDR2 sequences are SGDLS and YYNGEE. The ends lost 2 bases at V and 7 bases at J; junction bases unmatched: 8. The CDR3 has 15 residues. DNA for the CDR3: TGTGCCAGCAGCGTTGGGACTAGTTTTTCGAATGAGCAGTTCTTC. Its protein is CASSVGTSFSNEQFF.

This clonotype has ten or more counts. The chain carries TRBV12-3 or TRBV12-4 and TRBJ2-1; 11 nucleotides line up with TRBD2. The trim removed 6 bases at V and 9 bases at J, leaving 13 bases unmatched. The CDR3 length is 16 residues. The CDR3 nucleotides read TGTGCCAGCAGCCGTCCTCCGGGACTAGCGGAGGGTGAGCAGTTCTTC. Translating gives CASSRPPGLAEGEQFF.

This clonotype has only a few counts. The V call is TRBV12-3 or TRBV12-4, the J call TRBJ2-5, with D possibly being TRBD2 (6 bases). The CDR3 loop spans 15 amino acids. Trimming shortened V by 4 bases and J by 2 bases, and 14 bases separated the two germline ends. Here the CDR3 reads CASSSSDRPQETQYF. The DNA for the CDR3 is TGTGCCAGCAGTTCTAGCGACCGCCCGCAAGAGACCCAGTACTTC.

This clonotype was detected ten times or more. V usage is TRBV12-3 or TRBV12-4 and J usage is TRBJ2-7; TRBD2 matches 12 bases. CDR3 length equals 15 residues. The junction had 6 bases not matched to a gene; V was cut back by 7 bases and J by 2 bases. In DNA form, the CDR3 reads TGTGCCAGCACCTCGCGACTAGCGGGAGCCTACGAGCAGTACTTC. This codes for CASTSRLAGAYEQYF.

There are many counts of this clonotype. V gene TRBV2 combines with J gene TRBJ2-7; a weak D match, TRBD1 (5 bases). V lost 6 bases to trimming and J lost 4 bases, with 10 bases between them. The length of the CDR3 is 12 residues. Germline V gene lookup returns CDR1 SNHLY and CDR2 FYNNEI. The CDR3 protein is CASSAQGYEQYF. The CDR3 coding sequence is TGTGCCAGCAGCGCTCAGGGTTACGAGCAGTACTTC.

The chain recombines TRBV5-1 with TRBJ2-7, with a weak D call TRBD2 (6 bases). The CDR3 length is 15 residues. The germline V gene encodes CDR1 SGHRS and CDR2 YFSETQ. V lost 2 bases and J 2 bases, leaving 14 bases between the germline ends. CDR3 nucleotide sequence: TGCGCCAGCAGCTTCGGCGGGACTCTCACCTACGAGCAGTACTTC. Its translation is CASSFGGTLTYEQYF.

This clonotype was detected only a few times. The chain combines TRBV29-1 with TRBJ1-1; TRBD1 might be the D (5 bases). The CDR3 loop spans 11 amino acids. Trimming took off 4 bases at V and 6 bases at J, with 9 bases between the two ends. Per germline, CDR1 SQVTM and CDR2 ANQGSEA. CDR3 in amino acids: CSVAPGAEAFF. The CDR3 DNA follows: TGCAGCGTTGCCCCGGGGGCTGAAGCTTTCTTT.

In this sample, this clonotype turned up a few times. V usage is TRBV29-1 and J usage is TRBJ2-1; 8 bases are shared with TRBD1. CDR1 SQVTM and CDR2 ANQGSEA come from the germline V gene. V lost 7 bases, J lost 6 bases, and 5 bases stayed unmatched. The CDR3 is made up of 12 amino acids. The CDR3 DNA reads as TGCAGCGGGACAGGGCTGGGCAATGAGCAGTTCTTC. Translated, it gives CSGTGLGNEQFF.

The chain recombines TRBV5-1 with TRBJ1-1; D remains unclear. This CDR3 comprises 18 residues. Germline assignment: CDR1 SGHRS and CDR2 YFSETQ. V lost 7 bases and J lost 5, with 30 bases in between. Here the CDR3 DNA reads TGCGCCAGCGCTATCCTATCGGCCCTTCAAGGACCGCAGACTGAAGCTTTCTTT. It translates to CASAILSALQGPQTEAFF.

This clonotype was recorded a few times. The gene calls are TRBV7-2 and TRBJ2-1, with a possible D match to TRBD2 (6 bases). Trimming left V 6 bases short and J 7 bases short, with 19 bases between. Germline-derived CDR1 and CDR2 are SGHTA and FQGNSA. The length of the CDR3 is 15 residues. The CDR3 DNA follows: TGTGCCAGCAGTTTGTCATCCGGGACTCTTAATGAGCAGTTCTTC. Translating it yields CASSLSSGTLNEQFF.

This clonotype was counted only a few times. The rearrangement links TRBV3-1 to TRBJ1-1; D is unresolved. The V gene's germline CDR1 is LGHDT and CDR2 YNNKEL (reference sequence). V was pared by 4 bases and J by 3 bases, with 12 bases between. This CDR3 has 14 residues. CDR3 sequence reads: CASSRDWMDTEAFF. In DNA form, the CDR3 reads TGTGCCAGCAGCCGCGATTGGATGGACACTGAAGCTTTCTTT.